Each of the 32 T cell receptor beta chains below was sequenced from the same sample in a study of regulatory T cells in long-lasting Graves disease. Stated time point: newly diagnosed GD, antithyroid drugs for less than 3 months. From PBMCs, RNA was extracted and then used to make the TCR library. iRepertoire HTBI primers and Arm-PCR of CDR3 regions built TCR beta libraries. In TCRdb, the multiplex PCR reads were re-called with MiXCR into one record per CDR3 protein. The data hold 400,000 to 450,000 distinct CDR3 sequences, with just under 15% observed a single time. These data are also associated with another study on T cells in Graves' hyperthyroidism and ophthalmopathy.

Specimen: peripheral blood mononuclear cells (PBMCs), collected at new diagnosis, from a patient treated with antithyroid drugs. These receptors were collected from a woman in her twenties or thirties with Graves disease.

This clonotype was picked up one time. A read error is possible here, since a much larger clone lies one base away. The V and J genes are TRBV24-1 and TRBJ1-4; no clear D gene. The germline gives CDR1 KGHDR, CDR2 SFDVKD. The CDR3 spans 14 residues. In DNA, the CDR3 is TGTACCACCAGTGATTACGCAGGAGATGAAAAACTGTTTTTT. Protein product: CTTSDYAGDEKLFF.

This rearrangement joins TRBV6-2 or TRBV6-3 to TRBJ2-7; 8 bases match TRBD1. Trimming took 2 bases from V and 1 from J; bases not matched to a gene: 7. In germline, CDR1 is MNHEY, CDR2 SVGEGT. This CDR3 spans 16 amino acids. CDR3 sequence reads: CASSYRRQGSSYEQYF. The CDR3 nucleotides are TGTGCCAGCAGTTACCGGCGACAGGGGTCTTCCTACGAGCAGTACTTC.

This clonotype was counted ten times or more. CDR3 nucleotide sequence: TGTGCCAGCAGCCACTGGACTAGCGGGTACGAGCAGTACTTC. Translated, it gives CASSHWTSGYEQYF. This sequence joins TRBV3-1 and TRBJ2-7; the match to TRBD2 covers 11 bases. With 3 bases clipped from V and 4 bases from J, the junction kept 2 bases outside the gene matches. CDR3 length: 14 amino acids. Germline V lookup: CDR1 LGHDT, CDR2 YNNKEL (reference sequence).

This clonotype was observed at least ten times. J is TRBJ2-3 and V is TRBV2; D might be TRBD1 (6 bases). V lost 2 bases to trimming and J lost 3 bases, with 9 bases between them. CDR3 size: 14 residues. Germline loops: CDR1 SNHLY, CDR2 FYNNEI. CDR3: CASSEHRDTDTQYF. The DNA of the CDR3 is TGTGCCAGCAGTGAACACAGGGATACAGATACGCAGTATTTT.

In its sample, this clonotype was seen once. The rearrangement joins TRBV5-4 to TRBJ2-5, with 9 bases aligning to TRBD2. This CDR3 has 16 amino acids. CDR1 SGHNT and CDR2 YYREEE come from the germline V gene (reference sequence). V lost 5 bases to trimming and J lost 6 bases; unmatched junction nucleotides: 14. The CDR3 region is CASSFRGRGDSKTQYF. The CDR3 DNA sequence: TGTGCCAGCAGTTTCCGCGGGAGGGGGGACTCCAAGACCCAGTACTTC.

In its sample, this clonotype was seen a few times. The CDR3 nucleotides read TGTGCCAGCAGCCCAAGACTTCGGACTAGCGGGAAAAACACAGATACGCAGTATTTT. This encodes CASSPRLRTSGKNTDTQYF. The V gene is TRBV7-9, the J gene TRBJ2-3, with 12 positions matching TRBD2. Per germline, CDR1 SEHNR and CDR2 FQNEAQ (reference sequence). The CDR3 spans 19 residues. V lost 5 bases and J lost 2; bases outside the gene matches: 14. The full variable domain, completed using reference TRBV7-9 and TRBJ2-3, is DTGVSQNPRHKITKRGQNVTFRCDPISEHNRLYWYRQTLGQGPEFLTYFQNEAQLEKSRLLSDRFSAERPKGSFSTLEIQRTEQGDSAMYLCASSPRLRTSGKNTDTQYFGPGTRLTVL.

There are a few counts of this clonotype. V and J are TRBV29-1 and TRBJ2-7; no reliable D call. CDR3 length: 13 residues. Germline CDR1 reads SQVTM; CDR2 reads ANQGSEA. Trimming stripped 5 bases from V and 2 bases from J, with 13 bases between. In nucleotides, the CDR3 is TGCAGCGTTTTTCATCAGGCAACCTACGAGCAGTACTTC. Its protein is CSVFHQATYEQYF.

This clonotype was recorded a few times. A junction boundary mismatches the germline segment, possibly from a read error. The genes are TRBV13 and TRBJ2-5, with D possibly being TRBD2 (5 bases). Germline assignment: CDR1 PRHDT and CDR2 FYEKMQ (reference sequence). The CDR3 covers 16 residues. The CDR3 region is CASSFRTARGQEAQYF. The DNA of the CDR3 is TGTGCCAGCAGCTTCAGGACGGCCCGAGGGCAAGAGGCCCAGTACTTC.

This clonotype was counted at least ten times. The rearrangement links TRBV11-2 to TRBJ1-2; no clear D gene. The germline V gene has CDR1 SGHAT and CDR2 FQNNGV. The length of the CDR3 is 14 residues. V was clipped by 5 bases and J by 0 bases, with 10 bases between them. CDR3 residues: CASSTPGTNYGYTF. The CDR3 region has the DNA TGTGCCAGCAGCACGCCCGGGACTAACTATGGCTACACCTTC.

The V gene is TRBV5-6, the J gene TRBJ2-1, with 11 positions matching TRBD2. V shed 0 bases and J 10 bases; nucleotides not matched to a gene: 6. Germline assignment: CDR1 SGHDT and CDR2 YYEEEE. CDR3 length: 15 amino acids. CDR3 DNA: TGTGCCAGCAGCTTGGTGGTAGCGGGAGGGGGCGAGCAGTTCTTC. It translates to CASSLVVAGGGEQFF.

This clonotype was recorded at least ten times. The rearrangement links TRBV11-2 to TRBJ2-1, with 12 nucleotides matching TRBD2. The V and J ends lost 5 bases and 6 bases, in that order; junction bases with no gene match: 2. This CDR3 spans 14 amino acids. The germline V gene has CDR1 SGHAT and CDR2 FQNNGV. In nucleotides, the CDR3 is TGTGCCAGCAGCCTAGCGGGAGGGCCCAATGAGCAGTTCTTC. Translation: CASSLAGGPNEQFF.

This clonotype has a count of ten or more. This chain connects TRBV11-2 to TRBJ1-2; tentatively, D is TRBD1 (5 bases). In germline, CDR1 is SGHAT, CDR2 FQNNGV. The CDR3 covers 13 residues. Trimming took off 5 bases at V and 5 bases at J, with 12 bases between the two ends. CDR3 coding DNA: TGTGCCAGCAGCGCCGGGGCAACATATGGCTACACCTTC. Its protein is CASSAGATYGYTF.

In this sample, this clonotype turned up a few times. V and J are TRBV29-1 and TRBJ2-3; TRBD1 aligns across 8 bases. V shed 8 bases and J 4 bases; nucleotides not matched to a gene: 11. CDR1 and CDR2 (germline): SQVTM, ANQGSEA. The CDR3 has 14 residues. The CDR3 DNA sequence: TGCAGCTCCCGGACAGGGAATTTTGCAGATACGCAGTATTTT. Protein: CSSRTGNFADTQYF.

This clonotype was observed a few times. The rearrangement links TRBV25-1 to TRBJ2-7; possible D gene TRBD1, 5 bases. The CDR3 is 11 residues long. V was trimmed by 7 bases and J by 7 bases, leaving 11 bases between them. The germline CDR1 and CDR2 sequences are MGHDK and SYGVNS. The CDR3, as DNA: TGTGCCAGCACCACAGGCCTGGAGCAGTACTTC. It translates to CASTTGLEQYF.

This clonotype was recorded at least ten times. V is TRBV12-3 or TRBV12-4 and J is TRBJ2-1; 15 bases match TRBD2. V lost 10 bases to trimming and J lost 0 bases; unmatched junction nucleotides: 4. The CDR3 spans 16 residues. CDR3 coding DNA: TGTGCCACGAGGACTAGCGGGGGGGTCTCCTACAATGAGCAGTTCTTC. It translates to CATRTSGGVSYNEQFF.

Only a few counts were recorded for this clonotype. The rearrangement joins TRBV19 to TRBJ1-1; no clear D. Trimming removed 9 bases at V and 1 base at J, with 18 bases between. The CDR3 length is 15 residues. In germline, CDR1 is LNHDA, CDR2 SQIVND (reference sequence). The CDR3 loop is CASHPPLLGNTEAFF. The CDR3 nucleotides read TGTGCCAGCCATCCTCCCTTGCTAGGGAACACTGAAGCTTTCTTT.

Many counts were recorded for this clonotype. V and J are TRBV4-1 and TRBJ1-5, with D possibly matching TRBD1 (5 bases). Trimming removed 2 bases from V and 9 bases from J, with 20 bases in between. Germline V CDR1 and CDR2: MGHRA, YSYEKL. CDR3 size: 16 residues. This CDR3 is CASSQTMGGQGGPQHF. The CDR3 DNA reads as TGCGCCAGCAGCCAAACCATGGGGGGTCAGGGTGGGCCCCAGCATTTT.

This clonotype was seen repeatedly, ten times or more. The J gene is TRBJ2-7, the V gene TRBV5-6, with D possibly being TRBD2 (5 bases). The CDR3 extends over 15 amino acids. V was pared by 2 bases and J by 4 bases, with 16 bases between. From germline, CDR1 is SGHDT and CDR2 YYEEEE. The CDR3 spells CASSFGLTGAYEQYF. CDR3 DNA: TGTGCCAGCAGCTTTGGACTCACCGGAGCTTACGAGCAGTACTTC.

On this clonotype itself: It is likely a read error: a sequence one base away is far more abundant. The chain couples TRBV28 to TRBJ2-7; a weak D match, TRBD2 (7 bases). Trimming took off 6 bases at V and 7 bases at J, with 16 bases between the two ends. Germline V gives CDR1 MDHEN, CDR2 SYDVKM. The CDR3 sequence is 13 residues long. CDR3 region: CASRGSGGNEQYF. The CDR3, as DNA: TGTGCCAGCAGGGGGTCGGGGGGCAATGAGCAGTACTTC.

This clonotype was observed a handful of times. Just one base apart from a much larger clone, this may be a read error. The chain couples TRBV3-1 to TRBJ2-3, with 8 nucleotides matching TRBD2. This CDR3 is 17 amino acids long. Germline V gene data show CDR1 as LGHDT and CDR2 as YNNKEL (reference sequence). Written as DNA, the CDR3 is TGTGCCGGCAGCCAAGATCGGAGACTAGCGCTTTCAGATACGCAGTATTTT. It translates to CAGSQDRRLALSDTQYF.

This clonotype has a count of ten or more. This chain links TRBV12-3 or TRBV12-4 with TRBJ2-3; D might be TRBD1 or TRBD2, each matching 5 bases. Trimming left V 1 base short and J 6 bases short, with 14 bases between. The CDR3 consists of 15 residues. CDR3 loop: CASSLVGEGTDTQYF. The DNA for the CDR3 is TGTGCCAGCAGTTTAGTGGGAGAGGGGACGGATACGCAGTATTTT.

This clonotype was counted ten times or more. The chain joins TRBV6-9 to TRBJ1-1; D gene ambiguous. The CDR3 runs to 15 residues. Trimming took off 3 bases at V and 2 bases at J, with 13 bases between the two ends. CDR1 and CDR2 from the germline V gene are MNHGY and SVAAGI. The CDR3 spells CASSYRGSPNTEAFF. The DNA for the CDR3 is TGTGCCAGCAGTTACCGAGGGTCACCTAACACTGAAGCTTTCTTT.

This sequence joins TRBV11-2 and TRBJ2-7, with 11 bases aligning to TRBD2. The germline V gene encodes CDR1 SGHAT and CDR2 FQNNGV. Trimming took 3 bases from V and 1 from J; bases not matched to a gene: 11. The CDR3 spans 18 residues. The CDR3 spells CASSFVGSGRVSSYEQYF. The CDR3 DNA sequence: TGTGCCAGCAGCTTCGTAGGTAGCGGGAGGGTTTCATCCTACGAGCAGTACTTC.

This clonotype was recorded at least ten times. CDR3 region: CASKPASGTTGELFF. The CDR3 nucleotides read TGTGCCAGCAAACCCGCCTCCGGGACCACCGGGGAGCTGTTTTTT. The genes are TRBV6-1 and TRBJ2-2, with D perhaps given as TRBD1 or TRBD2 (5 bases each). V was clipped by 7 bases and J by 4 bases, with 16 bases between them. Germline V gives CDR1 MNHNS, CDR2 SASEGT. The CDR3 is made up of 15 amino acids.

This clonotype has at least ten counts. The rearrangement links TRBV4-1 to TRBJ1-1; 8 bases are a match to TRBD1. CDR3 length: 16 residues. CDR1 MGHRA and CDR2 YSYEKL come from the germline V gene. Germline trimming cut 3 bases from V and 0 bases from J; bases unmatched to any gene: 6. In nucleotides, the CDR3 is TGCGCCAGCAGCCAGGGCTACAGGGGGATGAACACTGAAGCTTTCTTT. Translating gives CASSQGYRGMNTEAFF.

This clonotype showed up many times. The CDR3 is CASSLAGTQSEQYF. The DNA of the CDR3 is TGTGCCAGCAGCTTAGCCGGGACACAGAGCGAGCAGTACTTC. This chain uses TRBV7-8 with TRBJ2-7; weak D call: TRBD1 (6 bases). CDR1 is SGHVS and CDR2 is FQNEAQ in the germline V gene. This CDR3 is built from 14 residues. Trimming cost V 0 bases and J 6 bases, with 12 bases left between them.

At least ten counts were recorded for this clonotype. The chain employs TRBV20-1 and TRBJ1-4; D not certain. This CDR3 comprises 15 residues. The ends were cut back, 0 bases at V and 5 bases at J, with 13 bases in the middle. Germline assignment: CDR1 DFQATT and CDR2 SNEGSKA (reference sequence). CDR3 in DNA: TGCAGTGCTAGAGATTTTACAGAGGAAAATGAAAAACTGTTTTTT. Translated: CSARDFTEENEKLFF.

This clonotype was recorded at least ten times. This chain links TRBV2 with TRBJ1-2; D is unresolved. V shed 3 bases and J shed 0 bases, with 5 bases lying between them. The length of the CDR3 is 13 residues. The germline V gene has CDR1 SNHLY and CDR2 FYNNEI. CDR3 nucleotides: TGTGCCAGCAGTGAGGTCTCTAACTATGGCTACACCTTC. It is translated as CASSEVSNYGYTF.

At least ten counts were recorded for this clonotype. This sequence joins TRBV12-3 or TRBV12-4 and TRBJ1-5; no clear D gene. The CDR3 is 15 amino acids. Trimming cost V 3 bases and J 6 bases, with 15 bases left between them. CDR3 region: CASSFAPTGPQPQHF. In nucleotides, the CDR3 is TGTGCCAGCAGTTTCGCCCCCACTGGCCCTCAGCCCCAGCATTTT.

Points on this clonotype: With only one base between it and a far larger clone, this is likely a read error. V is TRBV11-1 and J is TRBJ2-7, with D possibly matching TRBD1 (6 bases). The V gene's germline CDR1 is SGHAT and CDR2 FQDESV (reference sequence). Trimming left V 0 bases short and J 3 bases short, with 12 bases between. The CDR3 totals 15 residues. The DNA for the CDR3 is TGTGCCAGCAGCTTAGCGAGGGGGACGATCTACGAGCAGTACTTC. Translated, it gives CASSLARGTIYEQYF.

This CDR3 reads CASSLGGTSEKLFF. The DNA of the CDR3 is TGTGCCAGCAGCTTAGGGGGGACGTCAGAAAAACTGTTTTTT. This chain links TRBV7-9 with TRBJ1-4; the D gene is possibly TRBD1 (5 bases). Germline V lookup: CDR1 SEHNR, CDR2 FQNEAQ (reference sequence). Trimming took off 1 base at V and 8 bases at J, with 11 bases between the two ends. The CDR3 runs to 14 residues.

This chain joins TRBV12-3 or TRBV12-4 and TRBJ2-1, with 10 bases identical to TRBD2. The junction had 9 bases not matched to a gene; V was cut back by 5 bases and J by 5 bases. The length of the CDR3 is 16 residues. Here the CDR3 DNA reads TGTGCCAGCAGTCCAGCGGGAGGGACGTTGAACAATGAGCAGTTCTTC. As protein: CASSPAGGTLNNEQFF.